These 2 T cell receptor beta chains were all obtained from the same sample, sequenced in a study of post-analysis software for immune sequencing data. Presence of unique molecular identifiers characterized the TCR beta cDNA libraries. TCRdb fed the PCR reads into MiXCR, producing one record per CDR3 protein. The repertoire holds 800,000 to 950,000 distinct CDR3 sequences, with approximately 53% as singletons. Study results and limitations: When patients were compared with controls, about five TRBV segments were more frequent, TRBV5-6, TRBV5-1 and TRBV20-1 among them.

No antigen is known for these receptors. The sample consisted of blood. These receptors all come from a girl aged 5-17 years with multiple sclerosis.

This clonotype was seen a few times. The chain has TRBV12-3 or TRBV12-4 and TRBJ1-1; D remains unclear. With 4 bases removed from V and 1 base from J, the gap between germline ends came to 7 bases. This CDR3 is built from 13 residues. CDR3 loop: CASSSLGNTEAFF. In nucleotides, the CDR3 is TGTGCCAGCAGTTCCCTTGGGAACACTGAAGCTTTCTTT.

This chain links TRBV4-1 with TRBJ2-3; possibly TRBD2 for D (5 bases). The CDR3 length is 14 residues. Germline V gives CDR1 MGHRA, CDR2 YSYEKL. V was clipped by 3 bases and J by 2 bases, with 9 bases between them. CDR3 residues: CASSQGSFTDTQYF. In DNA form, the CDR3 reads TGCGCCAGCAGCCAGGGGAGTTTCACAGATACGCAGTATTTT.